A single sample gave rise to the 5 T cell receptor beta chains below, sequenced in a study of shared clonotypes between healthy human individuals. The repertoire was sequenced with immunoSEQ multiplex PCR; TCRdb's copy has only in-frame clones and lacks some. The sample has approximately 720,000 clones, about two thirds seen once. The specimen sequenced was memory CD4+ T cells sorted from blood. Stated subset: CD45RA-negative fraction. The receptors originated from a woman aged 25-40 years in good health.

This chain joins TRBV14 and TRBJ2-2; 8 bases are shared with TRBD2. The CDR3 covers 17 residues. V gave up 0 bases and J gave up 3 bases; unmatched junction bases: 6. Germline assignment: CDR1 SGHDN and CDR2 FVKESK. CDR3 nucleotide sequence: TGTGCCAGCAGCCAAGAAAGGGCTAGCGGGTACACCGGGGAGCTGTTTTTT. Its translation is CASSQERASGYTGELFF.

The chain is built from TRBV27 and TRBJ2-7; D might be TRBD2 (6 bases). The CDR3 extends over 15 amino acids. V lost 7 bases and J lost 4, with 20 bases in between. Germline V gives CDR1 MNHEY, CDR2 SMNVEV (reference sequence). CDR3 in DNA: TGTGCCAGCACCACTCTCCACGCAGGGAGGTACGAGCAGTACTTC. This codes for CASTTLHAGRYEQYF.

In regard to this clone: The sample carries other DNA sequences with the same CDR3. J is TRBJ1-2 and V is TRBV7-9; D is unclear. Germline V gene data show CDR1 as SEHNR and CDR2 as FQNEAQ (reference sequence). V was pared by 5 bases and J by 0 bases, with 10 bases between. This CDR3 region has 14 residues. Here the CDR3 DNA reads TGTGCCAGCAGCGGGTTAACAGCTAACTATGGCTACACCTTC. The encoded protein is CASSGLTANYGYTF. The entire variable domain, with the rest obtained from reference TRBV7-9 and TRBJ1-2, is as follows: DTGVSQNPRHKITKRGQNVTFRCDPISEHNRLYWYRQTLGQGPEFLTYFQNEAQLEKSRLLSDRFSAERPKGSFSTLEIQRTEQGDSAMYLCASSGLTANYGYTFGSGTRLTVV.

The rearrangement uses TRBV15 and TRBJ1-5, with 8 positions matching TRBD1. Germline V gene data show CDR1 as LNHNV and CDR2 as YYDKDF (reference sequence). Trimming took 0 bases from V and 5 from J; bases not matched to a gene: 6. The CDR3 has 16 amino acids. The DNA of the CDR3 is TGTGCCACCAGCAGAGACAGGGGGCAGGGCGATCAGCCCCAGCATTTT. Its translation: CATSRDRGQGDQPQHF.

The rearrangement uses TRBV6-5 and TRBJ2-7; D remains unclear. Germline CDR1 and CDR2: MNHEY and SVGAGI. V was pared by 2 bases and J by 2 bases, with 7 bases between. This CDR3 contains 13 residues. The CDR3, as DNA: TGTGCCAGCAGTTACGACTTAACCTACGAGCAGTACTTC. It yields the protein CASSYDLTYEQYF.